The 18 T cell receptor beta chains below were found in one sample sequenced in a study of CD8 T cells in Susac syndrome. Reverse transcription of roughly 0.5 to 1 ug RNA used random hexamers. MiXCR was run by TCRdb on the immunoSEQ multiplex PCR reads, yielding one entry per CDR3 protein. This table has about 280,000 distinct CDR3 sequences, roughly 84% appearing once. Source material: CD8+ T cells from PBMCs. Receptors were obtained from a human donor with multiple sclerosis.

For the CDR3, the DNA is TGTGCCAGCAGCCAAACAGGGGGAAACTATGGCTACACCTTC. Translated, it gives CASSQTGGNYGYTF. V usage is TRBV3-1 and J usage is TRBJ1-2, with 8 positions matching TRBD1. This CDR3 spans 14 amino acids. Trimming at V came to 2 bases and at J to 2 bases, leaving 1 base not matched to a gene. CDR1 is LGHDT, CDR2 YNNKEL, per germline (reference sequence).

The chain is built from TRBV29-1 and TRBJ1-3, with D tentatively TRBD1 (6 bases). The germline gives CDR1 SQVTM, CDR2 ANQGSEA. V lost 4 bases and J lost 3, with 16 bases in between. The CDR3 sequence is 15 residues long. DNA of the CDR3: TGCAGCGTTGTTTGGGGGGGGCCCTTTGGAAACACCATATATTTT. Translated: CSVVWGGPFGNTIYF. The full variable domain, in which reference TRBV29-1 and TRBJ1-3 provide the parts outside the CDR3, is SAVISQKPSRDICQRGTSLTIQCQVDSQVTMMFWYRQQPGQSLTLIATANQGSEATYESGFVIDKFPISRPNLTFSTLTVSNMSPEDSSIYLCSVVWGGPFGNTIYFGEGSWLTVV.

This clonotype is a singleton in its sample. The DNA for the CDR3 is TGTGCCAGCAAGATAACCGGGTCAACTAATGAAAAACTGTTTTTT. The encoded protein is CASKITGSTNEKLFF. The V call is TRBV27, the J call TRBJ1-4; D is unclear. CDR1 and CDR2 from the germline V gene are MNHEY and SMNVEV (reference sequence). The CDR3 totals 15 residues. V was pared by 7 bases and J by 0 bases, with 12 bases between.

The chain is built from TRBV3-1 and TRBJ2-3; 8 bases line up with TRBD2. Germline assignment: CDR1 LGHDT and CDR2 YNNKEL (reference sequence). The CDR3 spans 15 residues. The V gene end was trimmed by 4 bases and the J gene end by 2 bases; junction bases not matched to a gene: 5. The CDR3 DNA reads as TGTGCCAGCAGCCTTGCGGGAGGCTTCACAGATACGCAGTATTTT. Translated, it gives CASSLAGGFTDTQYF.

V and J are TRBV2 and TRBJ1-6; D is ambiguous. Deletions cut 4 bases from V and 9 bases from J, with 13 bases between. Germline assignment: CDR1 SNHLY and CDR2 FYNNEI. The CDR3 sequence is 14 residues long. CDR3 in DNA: TGTGCCAGCAGTGTCGCGACATTGGGTTCACCCCTCCACTTT. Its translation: CASSVATLGSPLHF.

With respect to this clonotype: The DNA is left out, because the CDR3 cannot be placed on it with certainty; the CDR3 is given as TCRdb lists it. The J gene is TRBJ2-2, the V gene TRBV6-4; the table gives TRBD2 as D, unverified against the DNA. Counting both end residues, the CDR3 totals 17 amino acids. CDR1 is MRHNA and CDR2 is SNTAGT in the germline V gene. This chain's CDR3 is CASSVSPLPRTPGSCFF.

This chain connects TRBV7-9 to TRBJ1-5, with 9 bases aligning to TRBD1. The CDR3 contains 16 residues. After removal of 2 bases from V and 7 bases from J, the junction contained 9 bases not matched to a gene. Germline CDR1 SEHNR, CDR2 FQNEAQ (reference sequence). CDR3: CASSLTGQGGRQPQHF. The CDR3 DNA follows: TGTGCCAGCAGCTTAACGGGACAGGGCGGTCGGCAGCCCCAGCATTTT. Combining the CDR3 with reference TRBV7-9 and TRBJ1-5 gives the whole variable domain DTGVSQNPRHKITKRGQNVTFRCDPISEHNRLYWYRQTLGQGPEFLTYFQNEAQLEKSRLLSDRFSAERPKGSFSTLEIQRTEQGDSAMYLCASSLTGQGGRQPQHFGDGTRLSIL.

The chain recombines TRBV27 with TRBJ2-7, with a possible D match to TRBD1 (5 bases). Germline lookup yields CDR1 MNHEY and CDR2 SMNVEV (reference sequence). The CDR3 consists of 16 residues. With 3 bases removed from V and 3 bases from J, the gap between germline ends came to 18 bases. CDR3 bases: TGTGCCAGCAGTTTTATTGGGGCAGGGTCGTACTACGAGCAGTACTTC. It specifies CASSFIGAGSYYEQYF.

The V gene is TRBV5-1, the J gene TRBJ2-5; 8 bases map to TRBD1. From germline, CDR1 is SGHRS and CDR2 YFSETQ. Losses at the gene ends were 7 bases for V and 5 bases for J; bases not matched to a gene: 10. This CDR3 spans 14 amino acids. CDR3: CASSRQGRSETQYF. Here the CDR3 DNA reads TGCGCCAGCTCCCGACAGGGGAGATCGGAGACCCAGTACTTC.

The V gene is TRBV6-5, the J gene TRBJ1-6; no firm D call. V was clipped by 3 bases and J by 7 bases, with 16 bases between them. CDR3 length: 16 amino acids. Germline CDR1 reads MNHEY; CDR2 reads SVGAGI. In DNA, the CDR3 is TGTGCCAGCAGTTATGGGGAGGGAGCTGGGAATTCACCCCTCCACTTT. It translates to CASSYGEGAGNSPLHF.

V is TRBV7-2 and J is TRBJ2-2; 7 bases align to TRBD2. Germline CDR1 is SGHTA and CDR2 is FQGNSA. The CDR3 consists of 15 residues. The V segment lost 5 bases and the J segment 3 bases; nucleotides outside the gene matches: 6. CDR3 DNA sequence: TGTGCCAGCAGCCCCAGGACTAGTTACACCGGGGAGCTGTTTTTT. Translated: CASSPRTSYTGELFF.

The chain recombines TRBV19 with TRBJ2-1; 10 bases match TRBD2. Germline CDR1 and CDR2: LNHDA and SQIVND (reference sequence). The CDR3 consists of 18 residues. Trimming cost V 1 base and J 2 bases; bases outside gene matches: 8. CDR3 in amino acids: CASSIVGSGGSPYNEQFF. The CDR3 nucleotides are TGTGCCAGTAGTATAGTTGGTAGCGGGGGGTCCCCCTACAATGAGCAGTTCTTC. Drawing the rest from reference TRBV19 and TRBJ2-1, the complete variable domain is DGGITQSPKYLFRKEGQNVTLSCEQNLNHDAMYWYRQDPGQGLRLIYYSQIVNDFQKGDIAEGYSVSREKKESFPLTVTSAQKNPTAFYLCASSIVGSGGSPYNEQFFGPGTRLTVL.

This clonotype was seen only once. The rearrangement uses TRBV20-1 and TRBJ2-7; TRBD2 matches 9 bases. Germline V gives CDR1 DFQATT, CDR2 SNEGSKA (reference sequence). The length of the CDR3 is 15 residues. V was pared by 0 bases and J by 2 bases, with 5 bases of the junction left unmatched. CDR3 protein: CSARDPSGRTYEQYF. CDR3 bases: TGCAGTGCTAGAGACCCCAGCGGGAGGACCTACGAGCAGTACTTC.

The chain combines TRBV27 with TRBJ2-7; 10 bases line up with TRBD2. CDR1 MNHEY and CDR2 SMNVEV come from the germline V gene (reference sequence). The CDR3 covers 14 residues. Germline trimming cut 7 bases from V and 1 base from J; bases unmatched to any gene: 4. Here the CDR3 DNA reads TGTGCCAGCAAATTACTAGCGGGATCCTACGAGCAGTACTTC. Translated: CASKLLAGSYEQYF.

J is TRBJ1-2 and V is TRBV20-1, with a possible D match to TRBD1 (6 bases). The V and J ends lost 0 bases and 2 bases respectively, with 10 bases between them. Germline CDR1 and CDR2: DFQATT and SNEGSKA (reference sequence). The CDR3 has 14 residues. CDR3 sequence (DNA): TGCAGTGCTAGAGAGGACAGACCAAACTATGGCTACACCTTC. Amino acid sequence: CSAREDRPNYGYTF.

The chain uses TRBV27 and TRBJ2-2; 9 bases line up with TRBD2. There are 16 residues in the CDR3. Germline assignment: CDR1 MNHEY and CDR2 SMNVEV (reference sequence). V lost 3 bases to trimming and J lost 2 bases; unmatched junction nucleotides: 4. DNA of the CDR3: TGTGCCAGCAGTTTTTCTAGCGGGGAAAACACCGGGGAGCTGTTTTTT. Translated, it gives CASSFSSGENTGELFF.

CDR3 bases: TGTGCCACCAGCAGAGATGATAAGGCTGAAGCTTTCTTT. The encoded protein is CATSRDDKAEAFF. The rearrangement links TRBV15 to TRBJ1-1; D ambiguous. CDR1 is LNHNV, CDR2 YYDKDF, per germline (reference sequence). Trimming cost V 0 bases and J 6 bases, with 8 bases left between them. CDR3 length: 13 residues.

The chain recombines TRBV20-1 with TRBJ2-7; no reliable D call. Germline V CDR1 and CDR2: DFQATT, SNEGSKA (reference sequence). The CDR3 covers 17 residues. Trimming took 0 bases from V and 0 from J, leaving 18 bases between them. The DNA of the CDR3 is TGCAGTGCTAGAGACATGGCTGGAGCGAGATACTCCTACGAGCAGTACTTC. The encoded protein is CSARDMAGARYSYEQYF.